This T cell receptor (beta chain) emerged from a study of T cell repertoires in cytomegalovirus infection (dated by TCRdb to between 2018 and 2021). With respect to the entire study: Peptide stimulations targeted recently identified HLA-C-restricted CMV epitopes, whose presentation resists viral immunomodulation, together with well-studied HLA-B-restricted epitopes. The HLA type of each donor mattered for the analysis, because public TCR beta signatures pointed to carriage of CMV infection along with the matching HLA type.

Remarks on this clonotype: The antigen it recognizes is unknown. Base qualities were left out, and no much larger clone turns up one base away.

Sequenced on an Illumina HiSeq 1500. Using fastp trimming at Q25 and MiXCR clonotype assembly, TCRdb reanalyzed the public sequencing data and kept in-frame beta chains. Under each unique CDR3 protein, matching rows form one entry showing the most common genes and DNA. Across this sample there are hundreds of thousands of distinct CDR3 sequences, with around 32% seen only once. Clones ranked in the top ten supply about 18% of the sample. Reading the label with the study, this specimen's treatment or condition is: in vitro stimulation with specific CMV peptide epitopes to enrich CMV-specific T cells. The CDR3 contains 12 residues, cysteine and phenylalanine counted. Only CDR3 DNA is held: 36 bases, read in frame from base 1. V loses 6 bases of germline sequence and J loses 8 bases, and the interval between the two ends is 13 bases. The germline V gene yields SNHLY for CDR1 and FYNNEI for CDR2. Broad study findings and their caveats: The ex vivo response was dominated by HLA-C-restricted CMV-specific TCR beta clonotypes, which also provided the single most frequent clonotype in two of eight donors. In both this cohort and an independent roughly 400-donor cohort, the cumulative frequency of public TCR beta family members distinguished carriers of CMV infection plus the relevant HLA type.

Recombination joined TRBV2 with TRBJ1-2; the D segment could be TRBD1, given 5 matching bases. The specimen was cultured PBMCs, collected from culture after CMV antigen stimulation. The TCR comes from a human donor in good health (CMV status not recorded). Some clones in this sample may be carry-over from other donors' samples. The nucleotide sequence is given as TGTGCCAGCAGGGGGGAAGTGGGCGGCTACACCTTC. Its translation is CASRGEVGGYTF.